This T cell receptor (beta chain) was retrieved from a study of early T cells in non-severe SARS-CoV-2 infection. The overall study: Sequencing of unsorted whole blood was done on bulk RNA, leaving chains unpaired.

General study results and limits: Private and CD4 specificities were missed by VDJdb matching, skewed to anti-spike CD8.

This clonotype appeared a single time. Its antigen remains unidentified. Each cDNA molecule carried a unique molecular identifier. MiXCR, applied by TCRdb to the 5' RACE reads, yields one record per CDR3 protein. The sample carries about 86,000 distinct CDR3 sequences, 14% recorded once. The CDR3 has 17 residues. Germline V lookup: CDR1 SGHAT, CDR2 FQNNGV. Trimming at V came to 9 bases and at J to 7 bases, leaving 20 bases not matched to a gene. This rearrangement joins TRBV11-2 to TRBJ2-2; 7 positions agree with TRBD1. The sequence was obtained from an adult who was a healthcare worker with PCR-confirmed SARS-CoV-2 infection or an uninfected control (not recorded which). Sample: whole blood. The CDR3 region is CARSPGRDSDSGGELFF. The CDR3 region has the DNA TGTGCCAGGAGCCCCGGCCGGGACAGCGATTCTGGCGGGGAGCTGTTTTTT. Variable domain in full (rest from reference TRBV11-2 and TRBJ2-2): EAGVAQSPRYKIIEKRQSVAFWCNPISGHATLYWYQQILGQGPKLLIQFQNNGVVDDSQLPKDRFSAERLKGVDSTLKIQPAKLEDSAVYLCARSPGRDSDSGGELFFGEGSRLTVL.